Shown below are 27 T cell receptor beta chains from a single sample sequenced in a study of T-cell reconstitution after alpha-beta-depleted transplantation in children. A library of TCRbeta sequences, prepared with unique molecular identifiers, was generated. Via MiXCR, TCRdb re-called the PCR reads, giving one row per CDR3 protein. The sample has just over 70,000 distinct CDR3 sequences; approximately 7.3% are singletons. The sequencing here drew on PBMCs from the stem cell graft donor, taken from the stem cell graft. The receptor source for this set is a human donor who donated a stem cell graft to a child with acute lymphoblastic leukemia.

This clonotype has only a few counts. The J gene is TRBJ2-3, the V gene TRBV6-5, with 11 bases identical to TRBD2. V lost 4 bases, J lost 4 bases, and 7 bases stayed unmatched. The length of the CDR3 is 16 residues. The germline gives CDR1 MNHEY, CDR2 SVGAGI. The CDR3 nucleotides are TGTGCCAGCAGTTCGTATAGCGGGGGGGCAGCAGATACGCAGTATTTT. It yields the protein CASSSYSGGAADTQYF.

This clonotype was recorded a few times. This rearrangement joins TRBV12-3 or TRBV12-4 to TRBJ1-2; 8 bases are a match to TRBD1. The CDR3 contains 13 residues. The V gene end was trimmed by 8 bases and the J gene end by 8 bases; junction bases not matched to a gene: 10. CDR3: CASPAGGRRGYTF. CDR3 sequence (DNA): TGTGCCAGCCCAGCAGGGGGCAGGAGGGGCTACACCTTC.

There are a few counts of this clonotype. The chain carries TRBV29-1 and TRBJ2-7; 9 bases fit TRBD1. CDR1 is SQVTM and CDR2 is ANQGSEA in the germline V gene. Trimming took 6 bases from V and 3 from J; bases not matched to a gene: 12. The CDR3 totals 15 residues. CDR3 loop: CSVSGQGIWNYEQYF. In DNA, the CDR3 is TGCAGCGTATCCGGACAGGGGATTTGGAACTACGAGCAGTACTTC.

This chain connects TRBV19 to TRBJ1-6; 10 nucleotides align to TRBD1. The CDR3 spans 14 residues. V gave up 6 bases and J gave up 9 bases; unmatched junction bases: 5. Germline loops: CDR1 LNHDA, CDR2 SQIVND (reference sequence). The CDR3 DNA sequence: TGTGCCAGTAGAGGGACAGGGGTAGCTTCACCCCTCCACTTT. Protein: CASRGTGVASPLHF.

This clonotype was seen repeatedly, ten times or more. V usage is TRBV7-2 and J usage is TRBJ2-3; TRBD2 is a possible D gene (5 bases). The CDR3 has 15 residues. The germline V gene encodes CDR1 SGHTA and CDR2 FQGNSA. Trimming stripped 5 bases from V and 0 bases from J, with 12 bases between. CDR3 loop: CASSPDYLSTDTQYF. The DNA for the CDR3 is TGTGCCAGCAGCCCTGACTACCTTAGCACAGATACGCAGTATTTT.

In this sample, this clonotype turned up many times. The rearrangement uses TRBV12-3 or TRBV12-4 and TRBJ2-5, with 7 bases fitting TRBD1. Trimming at V came to 5 bases and at J to 2 bases, leaving 8 bases not matched to a gene. This CDR3 comprises 15 residues. CDR3 sequence: CASSPSTGLQETQYF. CDR3 coding DNA: TGTGCCAGCAGTCCTTCGACAGGGCTACAAGAGACCCAGTACTTC.

The V call is TRBV6-2 or TRBV6-3, the J call TRBJ1-1, with D possibly being TRBD1 (6 bases). Trimming took 9 bases from V and 3 from J, leaving 11 bases between them. Germline values: CDR1 MNHEY, CDR2 SVGEGT. The CDR3 sequence is 12 residues long. CDR3 in DNA: TGTGCCAGTGGGGGCGCCTACACTGAAGCTTTCTTT. The encoded protein is CASGGAYTEAFF.

The sample holds many counts of this clonotype. CDR3 protein: CASSLGISYEQYF. DNA of the CDR3: TGTGCCAGCAGTCTAGGCATCTCCTACGAGCAGTACTTC. The chain has TRBV27 and TRBJ2-7; no definite D call. Per the germline V gene, CDR1 is MNHEY and CDR2 is SMNVEV (reference sequence). V dropped 5 bases and J dropped 0 bases, with 8 bases sitting between them. The CDR3 sequence is 13 residues long.

This clonotype occurred many times. J is TRBJ2-7 and V is TRBV4-3; 11 nucleotides agree with TRBD2. V lost 3 bases to trimming and J lost 5 bases; unmatched junction nucleotides: 6. The CDR3 runs to 15 residues. Germline V CDR1 and CDR2: LGHNA, YSLEER. The CDR3 DNA follows: TGCGCCAGCAGCCAGTTAGCGGGGGGGCCCCACGAGCAGTACTTC. This gives the protein CASSQLAGGPHEQYF.

The V gene is TRBV15, the J gene TRBJ1-1; D ambiguous. CDR1 LNHNV and CDR2 YYDKDF come from the germline V gene (reference sequence). The V gene lost 0 bases and the J gene lost 0 bases, with 8 bases spanning the gap. CDR3 length equals 15 residues. CDR3: CATSRDPDLNTEAFF. The CDR3 DNA is TGTGCCACCAGCAGAGATCCGGATTTGAACACTGAAGCTTTCTTT.

This clonotype showed up many times. The chain recombines TRBV4-2 with TRBJ2-3; maybe TRBD2 (6 bases). V was clipped by 0 bases and J by 4 bases, with 11 bases between them. This CDR3 is 15 amino acids long. Germline CDR1 LGHNA, CDR2 YNFKEQ. For the CDR3, the DNA is TGTGCCAGCAGCCAAGACTGGCGGGGCGCAGATACGCAGTATTTT. Translation gives CASSQDWRGADTQYF.

This clonotype was found many times. This sequence joins TRBV10-1 and TRBJ2-3; 15 bases line up with TRBD2. The germline CDR1 and CDR2 sequences are WNHNN and SYGVQD (reference sequence). The junction had 4 bases not matched to a gene; V was cut back by 6 bases and J by 6 bases. The CDR3 spans 15 residues. This CDR3 reads CASSGGTSGRDTQYF. For the CDR3, the DNA is TGCGCCAGCAGCGGTGGGACTAGCGGGAGGGATACGCAGTATTTT.

This clonotype has more than one count but fewer than ten. The gene calls are TRBV6-6 and TRBJ1-1, with D uncertain. The V and J ends lost 4 bases and 1 base respectively, with 4 bases between them. There are 12 residues in the CDR3. The germline V gene encodes CDR1 MNHNY and CDR2 SVGAGI (reference sequence). The CDR3 DNA sequence: TGTGCCAGCAGTTGGGCGAACACTGAAGCTTTCTTT. Residues: CASSWANTEAFF.

This clonotype has at least ten counts. The chain employs TRBV29-1 and TRBJ1-5; D remains ambiguous. V lost 5 bases and J lost 11, with 13 bases in between. The length of the CDR3 is 11 residues. CDR1 and CDR2 from the germline V gene are SQVTM and ANQGSEA. The CDR3 DNA follows: TGCAGCGTTACAACTGCAGGTTCCCAGCATTTT. Protein product: CSVTTAGSQHF. Together with reference TRBV29-1 and TRBJ1-5, the CDR3 gives the full variable domain: SAVISQKPSRDICQRGTSLTIQCQVDSQVTMMFWYRQQPGQSLTLIATANQGSEATYESGFVIDKFPISRPNLTFSTLTVSNMSPEDSSIYLCSVTTAGSQHFGDGTRLSIL.

This clonotype was detected only a few times. The CDR3 DNA sequence: TGCGCCAGCAGCCAAAATCCCGCCAGCGGGGGCACAGATACGCAGTATTTT. Translating gives CASSQNPASGGTDTQYF. This chain uses TRBV4-1 with TRBJ2-3, with TRBD2 matching over 7 bases. After removal of 2 bases from V and 1 base from J, the junction contained 9 bases not matched to a gene. Per the germline V gene, CDR1 is MGHRA and CDR2 is YSYEKL. The CDR3 has 17 residues.

This clonotype was observed at least ten times. The V call is TRBV12-3 or TRBV12-4, the J call TRBJ2-1, with 7 bases fitting TRBD2. Trimming cost V 5 bases and J 8 bases; bases outside gene matches: 9. The CDR3 has 14 amino acids. The CDR3 reads CASSPWTRQDEQFF. The CDR3, as DNA: TGTGCCAGCAGTCCCTGGACTAGACAAGATGAGCAGTTCTTC.

This rearrangement joins TRBV5-1 to TRBJ2-2, with TRBD1 as a possible D gene (6 bases). Germline loops: CDR1 SGHRS, CDR2 YFSETQ. There are 14 residues in the CDR3. V was clipped by 0 bases and J by 5 bases, with 8 bases between them. The CDR3 DNA sequence: TGCGCCAGCAGCTTGGTACAGGGAACCGGGGAGCTGTTTTTT. Its translation: CASSLVQGTGELFF.

Regarding this clonotype: Relative to the germline gene, one junction end is altered; a read error may explain this. This chain uses TRBV6-5 with TRBJ1-3; D ambiguous. The CDR3 runs 12 residues. Germline V gene sequence: CDR1 MNHEY, CDR2 SVGAGI. CDR3: CPSSPRGRTIYF. The CDR3, as DNA: TGTCCCAGCAGCCCACGCGGTAGGACCATATATTTT.

This clonotype was observed at least ten times. This chain links TRBV12-3 or TRBV12-4 with TRBJ1-3; unclear D gene. V was cut by 6 bases and J by 4 bases, with 13 bases left in between. CDR3 length: 14 amino acids. CDR3 DNA sequence: TGTGCCAGCAGGCCCAGTCCGTTAGGAAACACCATATATTTT. Protein: CASRPSPLGNTIYF.

This clonotype was detected ten times or more. V is TRBV6-5 and J is TRBJ2-3, with TRBD1 matching 10 bases. After removal of 2 bases from V and 5 bases from J, the junction contained 10 bases not matched to a gene. This CDR3 region has 17 residues. The V gene's germline CDR1 is MNHEY and CDR2 SVGAGI. CDR3 in DNA: TGTGCCAGCAGTTACATCGTGGGGGACAGGGGAAGAGATACGCAGTATTTT. It is translated as CASSYIVGDRGRDTQYF.

This clonotype was counted a few times. The V gene is TRBV27, the J gene TRBJ1-2; D is possibly TRBD1 (6 bases). The CDR3 length is 13 residues. Trimming left V 3 bases short and J 7 bases short, with 12 bases between. CDR1 and CDR2 from the germline V gene are MNHEY and SMNVEV (reference sequence). For the CDR3, the DNA is TGTGCCAGCAGTTTGTCAGGGGATCGTGGCTACACCTTC. This codes for CASSLSGDRGYTF.

This clonotype was found many times. The chain uses TRBV5-1 and TRBJ2-4, with D hard to call. Trimming shortened V by 3 bases and J by 10 bases, and 8 bases separated the two germline ends. From germline, CDR1 is SGHRS and CDR2 YFSETQ. The CDR3 length is 11 residues. This CDR3 is CASSWAGIQYF. CDR3 nucleotide sequence: TGCGCCAGCAGCTGGGCCGGGATTCAGTACTTC. The full variable domain, with the rest looked up from reference TRBV5-1 and TRBJ2-4, is KAGVTQTPRYLIKTRGQQVTLSCSPISGHRSVSWYQQTPGQGLQFLFEYFSETQRNKGNFPGRFSGRQFSNSRSEMNVSTLELGDSALYLCASSWAGIQYFGAGTRLSVL.

In regard to this clonotype: A junction end diverges from the germline sequence, so it may reflect a read error. V gene TRBV10-2 combines with J gene TRBJ2-7; the match to TRBD1 covers 7 bases. CDR1 is WSHSY and CDR2 is SAAADI in the germline V gene. This CDR3 has 12 residues. The CDR3 sequence: CSSRGLAYEQYF. For the CDR3, the DNA is TGCTCCAGCAGGGGGTTGGCATACGAGCAGTACTTC.

The chain carries TRBV10-3 and TRBJ2-7, with 9 positions matching TRBD2. The CDR3 loop spans 19 amino acids. Germline CDR1 and CDR2: ENHRY and SYGVKD. Trimming removed 1 base from V and 6 bases from J; junction bases left unmatched: 19. The CDR3 region has the DNA TGTGCCATCAGTGAGTTTGGGGTACGCGGGAGGGCGGCCCCTGGCGAGCAGTACTTC. It encodes CAISEFGVRGRAAPGEQYF.

The rearrangement links TRBV11-2 to TRBJ2-3, with 7 bases lining up with TRBD1. Germline CDR1 reads SGHAT; CDR2 reads FQNNGV. There are 14 residues in the CDR3. V lost 5 bases and J lost 4; bases outside the gene matches: 6. CDR3 amino acids: CASSLSTGADTQYF. The DNA for the CDR3 is TGTGCCAGCAGCCTCAGTACAGGGGCAGATACGCAGTATTTT.

In its sample, this clonotype was seen many times. V usage is TRBV20-1 and J usage is TRBJ2-3; the match to TRBD2 covers 15 bases. The germline CDR1 and CDR2 sequences are DFQATT and SNEGSKA (reference sequence). V was clipped by 0 bases and J by 2 bases; unmatched bases: 9. CDR3 length: 19 amino acids. CDR3 in DNA: TGCAGTGCTAGAGATGGGACTAGCGGGGGGCCAGGACCCACAGATACGCAGTATTTT. This sequence encodes CSARDGTSGGPGPTDTQYF.

Only a few counts were recorded for this clonotype. J is TRBJ2-7 and V is TRBV7-9, with D possibly TRBD1 on 6 matching bases. CDR3 length: 14 amino acids. Germline assignment: CDR1 SEHNR and CDR2 FQNEAQ (reference sequence). Trimming stripped 7 bases from V and 0 bases from J, with 13 bases between. CDR3 sequence: CASNPGVSSYEQYF. CDR3 nucleotides: TGTGCCAGCAACCCAGGGGTTAGCTCCTACGAGCAGTACTTC.